The rows below give T cell receptor beta chains drawn from one sample of a study of Ad26.COV2.S vaccination and SARS-CoV-2 variants. Here immunoSEQ multiplex PCR was the method, and the copy in TCRdb shows in-frame clones only, minus some. The sample has some 290,000 clones, around four fifths seen once; the top ten hold approximately 2.1%. The sample in question was peripheral blood, obtained in a trial of Ad26.COV2.S vaccine versus placebo. These receptors came from a person aged 18 to 65 who received the Ad26.COV2.S COVID-19 vaccine or a placebo. CDR3s include the opening cysteine and the closing phenylalanine or tryptophan. D genes are given only for firm matches. For some rows the clone size is stated as once, few or many, or as a class when expanded; others skip it.

v_call	clone_size	d_call	j_call	cdr3_nt	cdr3_aa
TRBV28	.	.	TRBJ1-6	TGTGCCAGCAGTTTGAACTCACCCCTCCACTTT	CASSLNSPLHF
TRBV28	.	.	TRBJ1-1	TGTGCCAGCAGGATGAACACTGAAGCTTTCTTT	CASRMNTEAFF
TRBV10-3	once	.	TRBJ1-1	TGTGCCATCAGTGATCGGACACACGGCATGAACACTGAAGCTTTCTTT	CAISDRTHGMNTEAFF
TRBV24-1	.	TRBD2	TRBJ2-3	TGTGCCACCAGTGTTACGGGACTAGCGGATAACACAGATACGCAGTATTTT	CATSVTGLADNTDTQYF
TRBV3-1/TRBV3-2	.	.	TRBJ1-2	TGTGCCAGCAGCCGAGGGGACGGAAACTATGGCTACACCTTC	CASSRGDGNYGYTF
TRBV6-1	.	.	TRBJ2-7	TGTGCCAGCAGTGAAGCTCCCAACCAGGGGGGGAGGGGCGAGCAGTACTTC	CASSEAPNQGGRGEQYF
TRBV25-1	.	.	TRBJ2-5	TGTGCCAGCAGTGAACTGGGTCAGGGGCCGGAGACCCAGTACTTC	CASSELGQGPETQYF
TRBV19	.	.	TRBJ2-5	TGTGCCAGTAGTATCCAAGAGACCCAGTACTTC	CASSIQETQYF
TRBV14	.	.	TRBJ1-6	TGTGCCAGCAGCCAAGTAACAGGGCGGTCACCCCTCCACTTT	CASSQVTGRSPLHF
TRBV7-2	.	.	TRBJ1-5	TGTGCCAGCACCCAGATGGGGTTGGGCAATCAGCCCCAGCATTTT	CASTQMGLGNQPQHF
TRBV6-1	.	.	TRBJ1-5	TGTGCCAGCAGTGATAACGGCTTGCGCAATCAGCCCCAGCATTTT	CASSDNGLRNQPQHF
TRBV6-1	.	.	TRBJ1-6	TGTGCCAGCAGTGAAGTATTTGGGGAATCACCCCTCCACTTT	CASSEVFGESPLHF
TRBV5-4	.	.	TRBJ1-1	TGTGCCAGCAGCCGTGACAGGAACACTGAAGCTTTCTTT	CASSRDRNTEAFF
TRBV2	.	.	TRBJ2-5	TGTGCCAGCAGGGCCTACAGAACTCAAGAGACCCAGTACTTC	CASRAYRTQETQYF
TRBV15	.	TRBD1	TRBJ2-2	TGTGCCACCAGCCGCCCTGTGCGGGCAGGGGGCAGAGACGGGGAGCTGTTTTTT	CATSRPVRAGGRDGELFF
TRBV12-5	.	.	TRBJ1-6	TGTGCTAGTGGAGAACTGAGCTTTGGTTCACCCCTCCACTTT	CASGELSFGSPLHF
TRBV18	.	.	TRBJ1-2	TGTGCCAGCTCACCACGGCCCAGCGTCTATGGCTACACCTTC	CASSPRPSVYGYTF
TRBV7-9	.	.	TRBJ2-5	TGTGCCAGCAGCCCCCCCTTGGGGGGACAAGAGACCCAGTACTTC	CASSPPLGGQETQYF
TRBV5-1	once	.	TRBJ1-4	TGCGCCAGCAGCTTGGGACCGAAAAATGAAAAACTGTTTTTT	CASSLGPKNEKLFF
TRBV25-1	.	.	TRBJ1-1	TGTGCCAGCAGTGCTTTCCGGGGTACGAACACTGAAGCTTTCTTT	CASSAFRGTNTEAFF
TRBV24-1	.	TRBD1	TRBJ2-2	TGTGCCACCAGCCCAACCGGGACAGGGCAAACCGGGGAGCTGTTTTTT	CATSPTGTGQTGELFF
TRBV11-3	few	.	TRBJ2-1	TGTGCCAGCAGCGAAAACCAAAGGGTGGGGGGCAAACAGTTCTTC	CASSENQRVGGKQFF
TRBV5-4	.	TRBD2	TRBJ2-5	TGTGCCAGCAGCTACCTCCTAGCGGGGACACAAGAGACCCAGTACTTC	CASSYLLAGTQETQYF